This T cell receptor (beta chain) originates from a study of blood T cells in healthy people across ages. Study-level findings and limits: Investigators viewed diversity estimates from one million T cells as underestimates, the study reported. A strong correlation was found between TCR beta diversity and the percentage of naive T cells.

This clonotype was seen only a few times. Its antigen is unknown. This CDR3 region has 12 residues. V was trimmed by 6 bases and J by 5 bases, leaving 10 bases between them. With a J-beta primer mix and a sample-barcoded 5' primer, a second PCR ran about 7 to 11 cycles. Each of the cDNA molecules was tagged by a template-switch adaptor with 12 random nucleotides. TCRdb called the 5' RACE reads again in MiXCR, with one record for every CDR3 protein. This sample yields about 750,000 distinct CDR3 sequences, of which around half are seen a single time; about 42% belongs to the top ten. The rearrangement uses TRBV12-3 or TRBV12-4 and TRBJ1-2; the D is unclear. Material: blood. The TCR comes from a man older than 75 in good health. Here the CDR3 DNA reads TGTGCCAGCAGCCCAGGACGGTATGGCTACACCTTC. It is translated as CASSPGRYGYTF.